These T cell receptor beta chains were read from a single sample in a study of T cell responses to AZD1222 COVID-19 vaccine. Here immunoSEQ multiplex PCR was the method, and the copy in TCRdb shows in-frame clones only, minus some. Of 150,000 or so clones listed, over 75% are singletons. The sequencing here drew on peripheral blood, taken on day 0 of AZD1222 vaccination. These receptors all stem from an adult in good health. The CDR3 runs from the conserved cysteine through the conserved F or W. A D gene is named only where the DNA matches it firmly. Rows give clone size only sometimes, using once, few, many, or a class for an expanded clone.

clone size	D gene	V gene	J gene	CDR3 DNA	CDR3 protein
.	.	TRBV5-1	TRBJ1-1	TGCGCCAGCAGCTTGTTTCAAGAGAACACTGAAGCTTTCTTT	CASSLFQENTEAFF
.	.	TRBV19	TRBJ2-7	TGTGCCAGTAGTATGTCCTCTCACGAGCAGTACTTC	CASSMSSHEQYF
.	.	TRBV27	TRBJ2-2	TGTGCCAGCAGTTCCGCCTGGGGGCAGGTTACCGGGGAGCTGTTTTTT	CASSSAWGQVTGELFF
.	.	TRBV7-8	TRBJ1-1	TGTGCCAGCAGCTTAGAGTACAGCCAGAACACTGAAGCTTTCTTT	CASSLEYSQNTEAFF
few	.	TRBV11-3	TRBJ2-7	TGTGCCAGCAGCCCACTAGGCGTAGGCTCCCGTAATCCCTACGTCGAGCAGTACTTC	CASSPLGVGSRNPYVEQYF
.	.	TRBV6-4	TRBJ1-2	TGTGCCAGCAGGAGGCACAGGGCCAACTATGGCTACACCTTC	CASRRHRANYGYTF
once	.	TRBV7-9	TRBJ2-3	TGTGCCAGCAGCCCAGTGGCGGGTTATGGCACAGATACGCAGTATTTT	CASSPVAGYGTDTQYF
few	.	TRBV28	TRBJ1-5	TGTGCCAGCGAGTGGTTAGGCAATCAGCCCCAGCATTTT	CASEWLGNQPQHF
.	.	TRBV2	TRBJ1-2	TGTGCCAGCAGTGAGGGGGCCTATGGCTACACCTTC	CASSEGAYGYTF
.	.	TRBV14	TRBJ1-2	TGTGCCAGCAGTCAAGTAACCAACTATGGCTACACCTTC	CASSQVTNYGYTF
.	TRBD2	TRBV7-8	TRBJ2-1	TGTGCCAGCAGCCCAGCGGGAGGGCCTTGGGATGAGCAGTTCTTC	CASSPAGGPWDEQFF
.	.	TRBV3-1/TRBV3-2	TRBJ1-6	TGTGCCAGCAGCCCCGGGTTACTCAATTCACCCCTCCACTTT	CASSPGLLNSPLHF
.	.	TRBV6-2/TRBV6-3	TRBJ2-5	TGTGCCAGCAGTTACGGACAGAGAGGGACCCAGTACTTC	CASSYGQRGTQYF
.	TRBD1	TRBV2	TRBJ1-5	TGTGCCAGCATGAGGGGGCCGCGGGGCAATCAGCCCCAGCATTTT	CASMRGPRGNQPQHF
.	.	TRBV6-6	TRBJ2-1	TGTGCCAGCAGTTTTCACCTTAGCTCCTACAATGAGCAGTTCTTC	CASSFHLSSYNEQFF
.	TRBD1	TRBV27	TRBJ1-6	TGTGCCAGCACGGGACAGGGGCATTCACCCCTCCACTTT	CASTGQGHSPLHF
.	TRBD1	TRBV18	TRBJ1-5	TGTGCCAGCTCACCTCTCCCGGGACAGGGCGGGCAGCCCCAGCATTTT	CASSPLPGQGGQPQHF
.	.	TRBV19	TRBJ1-4	TGTGCCAGTAGCTCCACAGGGATGGCTAATGAAAAACTGTTTTTT	CASSSTGMANEKLFF
.	.	TRBV5-6	TRBJ1-6	TGTGCCAGCAGCCCCCTAAGGAGCTCCTATAATTCACCCCTCCACTTT	CASSPLRSSYNSPLHF
.	.	TRBV20-1	TRBJ2-1	TGCAGTGCTAGGAGGGGGAGCGAGCAGTTCTTC	CSARRGSEQFF
.	.	TRBV6-5	TRBJ1-5	TGTGCCAGCAGTAGGGACATATATAGCAATCAGCCCCAGCATTTT	CASSRDIYSNQPQHF
once	.	TRBV7-2	TRBJ1-6	TGTGCCAGCAGAGCCCGGGCGGGTCAGAATAATTCACCCCTCCACTTT	CASRARAGQNNSPLHF
.	TRBD2	TRBV7-8	TRBJ2-1	TGTGCCAGCAGCTTAGAGGGACTAGAAGACAATGAGCAGTTCTTC	CASSLEGLEDNEQFF
.	.	TRBV7-2	TRBJ2-7	TGTGCCAGCAGCTCGCCCGGGACACTCTCCTACGAGCAGTACTTC	CASSSPGTLSYEQYF
.	TRBD1	TRBV19	TRBJ1-5	TGTGCCAGTAGTATAGGGTACCAGGGGGCTCAGCCCCAGCATTTT	CASSIGYQGAQPQHF
.	.	TRBV4-1	TRBJ2-5	TGCGCCAGCAGCCAAGGACCGAGGGAGACCCAGTACTTC	CASSQGPRETQYF
.	.	TRBV5-1	TRBJ2-2	TGCGCCAGCAGCTTAACCGTGGGCAGGAACACCGGGGAGCTGTTTTTT	CASSLTVGRNTGELFF
once	TRBD1	TRBV24-1	TRBJ2-1	TGTGCCACCAGTGATTGGGCGTCACAGGGGGCGAAAGACAATGAGCAGTTCTTC	CATSDWASQGAKDNEQFF
.	.	TRBV25-1	TRBJ2-5	TGTGCCAGCAGTGCAGGGTCTGGGACCCAGTACTTC	CASSAGSGTQYF
.	.	TRBV11-2	TRBJ1-1	TGTGCCAGCAGCTTCGGGGCTGGACGGACCAACACTGAAGCTTTCTTT	CASSFGAGRTNTEAFF
.	.	TRBV11-3	TRBJ1-1	TGTGCCAGCGGAATCGGGAGTACTGAAGCTTTCTTT	CASGIGSTEAFF
.	TRBD1	TRBV6-6	TRBJ2-1	TGTGCCAGCAGTGGACAGGGACGGGTGAATGAGCAGTTCTTC	CASSGQGRVNEQFF
.	.	TRBV7-6	TRBJ2-1	TGTGCCAGCACCCTTGGGAGCTCGCCCCTGGGCTCCTACAATGAGCAGTTCTTC	CASTLGSSPLGSYNEQFF
.	.	TRBV4-3	TRBJ1-3	TGCGCCAGCAGCCAAGATTGGGTGACAGCCACGGGCTCTGGAAACACCATATATTTT	CASSQDWVTATGSGNTIYF
.	.	TRBV6-4	TRBJ2-5	TGTGCCAGCAGTGACGGTGTGGGTATGGGAGAGACCCAGTACTTC	CASSDGVGMGETQYF
.	.	TRBV2	TRBJ2-7	TGTGCCAGCAGGAAGGGCGGCGAGCAGTACTTC	CASRKGGEQYF
.	.	TRBV23-1	TRBJ1-5	TGCGCCAGCAGTCAAAACTGTGAGCAGCCCCAGCATTTT	CASSQNCEQPQHF
.	.	TRBV6-5	TRBJ2-5	TGTGCCAGCACCCAATGGCTGCAAGAGACCCAGTACTTC	CASTQWLQETQYF
.	.	TRBV28	TRBJ2-2	TGTGCCAGCAGCCCCCTCGTCGGGGAGCTGTTTTTT	CASSPLVGELFF
.	.	TRBV9	TRBJ1-2	TGTGCCAGCAGCGTAGGGACCTATGGCTACACCTTC	CASSVGTYGYTF
.	.	TRBV7-9	TRBJ1-1	TGTGCCAGCAGCCAAGGGGGGAGGGAGACTGAAGCTTTCTTT	CASSQGGRETEAFF
.	.	TRBV7-2	TRBJ1-6	TGTGCCAGCAGCTTAGAAGGGGGGGCCGTTTCACCCCTCCACTTT	CASSLEGGAVSPLHF
.	.	TRBV7-2	TRBJ2-1	TGTGCCAGCAGCTACGGGGGAGATGAGCAGTTCTTC	CASSYGGDEQFF
.	.	TRBV11-3	TRBJ2-1	TGTGCCAGCAGCCAGCTAGCGCGAAGCTACAATGAGCAGTTCTTC	CASSQLARSYNEQFF
.	TRBD1	TRBV7-8	TRBJ1-2	TGTGCCAGCAGCTCCTCCGGGACAGGGTTTGGAGGCTACACCTTC	CASSSSGTGFGGYTF
.	.	TRBV4-3	TRBJ1-1	TGCGCCAGCAGCCAAAGGACTCCGAACACTGAAGCTTTCTTT	CASSQRTPNTEAFF
once	.	TRBV7-2	TRBJ1-2	TGTGCCAGCAGCCACGACAAGTACTATGGCTACACCTTC	CASSHDKYYGYTF
once	.	TRBV19	TRBJ2-1	TGTGCCAGTAGTGAGGATTCGGTGGGCCGACTTTACAATGAGCAGTTCTTC	CASSEDSVGRLYNEQFF
.	.	TRBV29-1	TRBJ2-7	TGCAGCGTTGAAGACTGGGACGAGCAGTACTTC	CSVEDWDEQYF
.	.	TRBV19	TRBJ2-7	TGTGCCAGTAGTATAGATGGGTCTCAGGTCTTCGAGCAGTACTTC	CASSIDGSQVFEQYF
.	.	TRBV29-1	TRBJ2-1	TGCAGCGTTGGGGGACGAACCAATGAGCAGTTCTTC	CSVGGRTNEQFF